This is a list of T cell receptor beta chains from one sample in a study of cytomegalovirus exposure and HLA in healthy donors. Some clones are missing from TCRdb's copy, which holds only in-frame ones; the method was immunoSEQ multiplex PCR. The table lists some 78,000 clones, 80% of them singletons. The sample was PBMCs. These receptors came from a man between 45 and 60 years old in good health and CMV-seropositive. Each CDR3 is given with its conserved first and last residue. A D gene is named only where the DNA matches it firmly. Expanded clones are given a class, and other clones once, few, many or no size at all.

j_call v_call clone_size d_call cdr3_nt cdr3_aa
TRBJ1-4 TRBV5-5 few TRBD1 TGTGCCAGCAGCCCGCCGGGACAGGGGGTTGAAAAACTGTTTTTT CASSPPGQGVEKLFF
TRBJ2-7 TRBV10-3 . TRBD2 TGTGCCATCAGTGAGTCTGGGACTAGCGGCCGACGGGAGCAGTACTTC CAISESGTSGRREQYF
TRBJ1-4 TRBV7-2 . . TGTGCCAGCAGCCTCGGAGTAAGGCTGAATGAAAAACTGTTTTTT CASSLGVRLNEKLFF
TRBJ1-4 TRBV6-5 . TRBD1 TGTGCCAGCAGAGAAATGGGACAGGAGCGAAAACTGTTTTTT CASREMGQERKLFF
TRBJ2-7 TRBV7-9 few . TGTTCCAGCAGCTTATCCTATCGGGAGCAGTACTTC CSSSLSYREQYF
TRBJ2-1 TRBV28 . TRBD2 TGTGCCAGCAGTTCCTGGACTAGCGGGAGGGCCGGGGAGCAGTTCTTC CASSSWTSGRAGEQFF
TRBJ1-1 TRBV5-6 . . TGTGCCAGCAGCCTCCTACAGGGCGGGCACACTGAAGCTTTCTTT CASSLLQGGHTEAFF
TRBJ2-7 TRBV29-1 once . TGCAGCGTTGAAGCCGGGACATCGGGCGAGCAGTACTTC CSVEAGTSGEQYF
TRBJ1-1 TRBV5-1 . . TGCGCCAGCAGCTTACAGGGTGCGAACACTGAAGCTTTCTTT CASSLQGANTEAFF
TRBJ2-1 TRBV6-1 . . TGTGCCAGCGGGACAAATGAGCAGTTCTTC CASGTNEQFF
TRBJ2-5 TRBV2 . . TGTGCCAGCAGTGATTCGTTACAGGGGGGGGAGACCCAGTACTTC CASSDSLQGGETQYF
TRBJ2-1 TRBV5-5 . . TGTGCCAGCAGCTTGCGGCAGGATGTCGGAAATGAGCAGTTCTTC CASSLRQDVGNEQFF
TRBJ1-2 TRBV7-9 . TRBD1 TGTGCCAGCAGCTTTCTAGGCACAGGGGTTTACGGCTACACCTTC CASSFLGTGVYGYTF
TRBJ2-1 TRBV2 . . TGTGCCAGCATATACAGCAATGAGCAGTTCTTC CASIYSNEQFF
TRBJ2-2 TRBV27 . . TGTGCCAGCAGTTTATTTTTCGGGAACACCGGGGAGCTGTTTTTT CASSLFFGNTGELFF
TRBJ2-3 TRBV30 . . TGTGCCTGGAGGAAAGGGGGGGGAGGGCCGCCAGATACGCAGTATTTT CAWRKGGGGPPDTQYF
TRBJ2-2 TRBV5-1 . . TGCGCCAGCAGCTCACAGGGGAACACCGGGGAGCTGTTTTTT CASSSQGNTGELFF
TRBJ2-7 TRBV6-5 few TRBD2 TGTGCCAGCGGACTAGCGGGAGGCCCAGGGCAGTACTTC CASGLAGGPGQYF
TRBJ2-5 TRBV7-2 . TRBD2 TGTGCCAGCAGCCTCCAACCCGTCAGACTAGCGGTCCAAGAGACCCAGTACTTC CASSLQPVRLAVQETQYF
TRBJ2-5 TRBV18 medium-sized . TGTGCCAGCTCACCAGGGTTCAGCGGACGTCAAGAGACCCAGTACTTC CASSPGFSGRQETQYF
TRBJ2-1 TRBV6-5 . TRBD2 TGTGCCAGTTGGACTAGCGGGAAAGATGAGCAGTTCTTC CASWTSGKDEQFF
TRBJ2-7 TRBV5-6 few . TGTGCCAGCAGCTTGGGTGGGGCCGAGCAGTACTTC CASSLGGAEQYF
TRBJ2-3 TRBV15 . TRBD1 TGTGCCACCAGCAGGTGGACAGGGGGGGTAGATACGCAGTATTTT CATSRWTGGVDTQYF
TRBJ2-7 TRBV5-4 . . TGTGCCAGCAGCTCCTCGCCGGGGGTGGACGAGCAGTACTTC CASSSSPGVDEQYF
TRBJ2-1 TRBV7-9 . . TGTTCCAGCAGCTCCTCCCTAGACAGCTCCTACAATGAGCAGTTCTTC CSSSSSLDSSYNEQFF
TRBJ1-4 TRBV7-2 . . TGTGCCAGCAGCTTAGTAGCAGGGCGTAATGAAAAACTGTTTTTT CASSLVAGRNEKLFF
TRBJ2-2 TRBV27 . TRBD2 TGTGCCAGCAGTTTAGCTGCTAGCGGGAGGATTGACACCGGGGAGCTGTTTTTT CASSLAASGRIDTGELFF
TRBJ1-1 TRBV18 . TRBD1 TGTGCCAGCTCAAGAGGGGGCTCCACTGAAGCTTTCTTT CASSRGGSTEAFF
TRBJ1-1 TRBV7-2 . . TGTGCCAGCAGCAACCGCCCCTGGGGGGACACTGAAGCTTTCTTT CASSNRPWGDTEAFF
TRBJ2-7 TRBV5-4 . TRBD2 TGTGCCAGCAGCCCTAGCGGGATTGTCGACGAGCAGTACTTC CASSPSGIVDEQYF
TRBJ1-1 TRBV10-3 . . TGTGCCATCAGACAGAGACAGGAGAACACTGAAGCTTTCTTT CAIRQRQENTEAFF
TRBJ1-5 TRBV6-5 once . TGTGCCAGCAGTTACTCTTGGCCAAATCAGCCCCAGCATTTT CASSYSWPNQPQHF
TRBJ2-5 TRBV4-1 . . TGCGCCAGCAGCCAAGTGAGTCAGACCCAGTACTTC CASSQVSQTQYF
TRBJ2-1 TRBV7-2 . TRBD2 TGTGCCAGCAGCTCCCTAGCGGGAGCTCGGTCCTACAATGAGCAGTTCTTC CASSSLAGARSYNEQFF
TRBJ2-1 TRBV2 . . TGTGCCAGCCGTAGCGAGGGACTCTGGGGGTTCTTC CASRSEGLWGFF
TRBJ2-1 TRBV6-1 . TRBD1 TGTGCCAGCAGTGAATCCCAGACAGGGCTCACGAAGTTCTTC CASSESQTGLTKFF
TRBJ2-7 TRBV6-5 few . TGTGCCAGCAGTTACATCGACAGGACCTCCTACGAGCAGTACTTC CASSYIDRTSYEQYF
TRBJ2-3 TRBV19 few . TGTGCCAGTAGTATCTACCGACAGTCTCCCCCCGACTCGACGCAGTATTTT CASSIYRQSPPDSTQYF
TRBJ1-3 TRBV27 . . TGTGCCAGCAGTTTATCCTCAGGGACAGGAAACACCATATATTTT CASSLSSGTGNTIYF
TRBJ2-6 TRBV19 . . TGTGCCAGCGCTGTGCAACACTCTGGGGCCAACGGCCTGACTTTC CASAVQHSGANGLTF
TRBJ2-2 TRBV30 once . TGTGCCTGGAGTGTACAAGGACCTAGCGCCGGGGAGCTGTTTTTT CAWSVQGPSAGELFF
TRBJ2-5 TRBV2 . TRBD2 TGTGCCAGCAGGAGGGGGCTAGCGGGAGTTGTAGAGACCCAGTACTTC CASRRGLAGVVETQYF
TRBJ2-3 TRBV7-9 . TRBD2 TGTGCCAGCAGCCTATCGACTAGCGGGAGTCCAGATACGCAGTATTTT CASSLSTSGSPDTQYF
TRBJ2-7 TRBV7-9 . . TGTGCCAGCAGCCGGCTGACAGCCTCCTACGAGCAGTACTTC CASSRLTASYEQYF
TRBJ2-7 TRBV10-3 few TRBD1 TGTGCCATCAGTGAGTCTAGGGACAGGGCCTACGAGCAGTACTTC CAISESRDRAYEQYF
TRBJ2-1 TRBV5-1 . TRBD2 TGCGCCAGCAGCTCGGGGGCTAGCGGGAGTCGAGTCGATGAGCAGTTCTTC CASSSGASGSRVDEQFF
TRBJ2-7 TRBV6-5 . TRBD2 TGTGCCAGCAGTAGACTAGCGGGCGTCTACGAGCAGTACTTC CASSRLAGVYEQYF
TRBJ1-2 TRBV11-1 . . TGTGCCAGCAGCCCGTCCCACAATAACTATGGCTACACCTTC CASSPSHNNYGYTF
TRBJ2-2 TRBV9 few . TGTGCCAGCAGCGTGGACTCCCCGAACACCGGGGAGCTGTTTTTT CASSVDSPNTGELFF
TRBJ1-2 TRBV19 once TRBD1 TGTGCCAGTAGTGAGACAGGGGGCAACTATGGCTACACCTTC CASSETGGNYGYTF
TRBJ2-5 TRBV5-1 . . TGCGCCAGCAGCCCGGGGGACTCCCAAGAGACCCAGTACTTC CASSPGDSQETQYF